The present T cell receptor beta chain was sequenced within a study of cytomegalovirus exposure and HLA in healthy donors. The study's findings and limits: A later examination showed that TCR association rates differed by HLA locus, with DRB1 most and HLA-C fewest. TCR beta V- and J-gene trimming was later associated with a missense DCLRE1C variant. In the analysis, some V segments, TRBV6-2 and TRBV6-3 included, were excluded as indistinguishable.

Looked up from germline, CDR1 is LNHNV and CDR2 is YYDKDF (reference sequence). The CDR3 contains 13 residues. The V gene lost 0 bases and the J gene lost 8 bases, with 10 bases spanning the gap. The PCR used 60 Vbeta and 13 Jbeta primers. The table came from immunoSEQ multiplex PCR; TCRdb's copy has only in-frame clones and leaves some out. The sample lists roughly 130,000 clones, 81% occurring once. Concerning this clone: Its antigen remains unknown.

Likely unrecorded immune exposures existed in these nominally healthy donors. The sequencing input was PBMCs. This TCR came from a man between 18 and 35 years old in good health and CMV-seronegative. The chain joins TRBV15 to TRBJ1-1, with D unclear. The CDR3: CATSRDRGYEAFF. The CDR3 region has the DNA TGTGCCACCAGCAGAGATCGAGGGTACGAAGCTTTCTTT.